A single sample gave rise to the 27 T cell receptor beta chains below, sequenced in a study of CD8+CD57+ T cells in acquired aplastic anemia. Before being chosen for sequencing, patients had shown CD8+CD57+ cell expansion by flow cytometry. Genomic DNA constituted the template upon which TCR beta VDJ and CDR3 profiling was performed. TCRdb passed the reads through MiXCR, listing each CDR3 protein once. The data contain over 150,000 distinct CDR3 sequences, roughly 54% of them singletons. The sequencing input was sorted CD4+, CD8+, or CD8+CD57+ T cells (not recorded which) from PBMCs. Receptors originate from a human donor with aplastic anemia.

J is TRBJ1-1 and V is TRBV4-1; D possibly corresponds to TRBD1 (6 bases). V lost 2 bases, J lost 4 bases, and 20 bases lay in between. This CDR3 is 17 amino acids long. Germline CDR1 is MGHRA and CDR2 is YSYEKL. The CDR3 here is CASSQITGPRGPTEAFF. The CDR3 region has the DNA TGCGCCAGCAGCCAAATAACGGGACCCAGGGGCCCCACTGAAGCTTTCTTT.

Many counts were recorded for this clonotype. The rearrangement links TRBV4-1 to TRBJ2-7; 7 nucleotides line up with TRBD1. The V and J ends lost 3 bases and 2 bases, in that order; junction bases with no gene match: 7. The CDR3 has 15 residues. Germline V gene data show CDR1 as MGHRA and CDR2 as YSYEKL. Here the CDR3 reads CASSHQTGAAYEQYF. Here the CDR3 DNA reads TGCGCCAGCAGCCACCAAACAGGGGCAGCCTACGAGCAGTACTTC.

There are a few counts of this clonotype. The chain links TRBV10-3 to TRBJ1-2; possibly TRBD1 for D (6 bases). In germline, CDR1 is ENHRY, CDR2 SYGVKD. Trimming cost V 2 bases and J 5 bases, with 9 bases left between them. The CDR3 consists of 13 residues. CDR3 loop: CAISEGQNYGYTF. DNA of the CDR3: TGTGCCATCAGTGAGGGACAGAATTATGGCTACACCTTC.

The chain recombines TRBV27 with TRBJ2-2; D might be TRBD2 (5 bases). Trimming removed 3 bases from V and 8 bases from J, with 16 bases in between. The CDR3 runs 15 residues. CDR1 is MNHEY and CDR2 is SMNVEV in the germline V gene (reference sequence). CDR3 sequence (DNA): TGTGCCAGCAGTTTGGATTCCAGAGGGTTAGGGGAGCTGTTTTTT. Amino acid sequence: CASSLDSRGLGELFF.

This clonotype was found once. This chain uses TRBV4-3 with TRBJ2-3; tentative D call: TRBD1 (6 bases). Trimming removed 0 bases from V and 2 bases from J, with 9 bases in between. Germline V gene sequence: CDR1 LGHNA, CDR2 YSLEER. The CDR3 runs to 15 residues. DNA of the CDR3: TGCGCCAGCAGCCAAGACAGGGGATACACAGATACGCAGTATTTT. This codes for CASSQDRGYTDTQYF.

The chain carries TRBV11-2 and TRBJ1-5, with D perhaps matching TRBD1 (6 bases). Germline loops: CDR1 SGHAT, CDR2 FQNNGV. V lost 0 bases and J lost 4, with 10 bases in between. The CDR3 has 15 amino acids. For the CDR3, the DNA is TGTGCCAGCAGCTTAGACGGACAGCCGAATCAGCCCCAGCATTTT. This translates into CASSLDGQPNQPQHF.

J is TRBJ2-1 and V is TRBV24-1, with 11 bases fitting TRBD2. Germline V lookup: CDR1 KGHDR, CDR2 SFDVKD. J was trimmed by 7 bases and V by 4 bases; bases with no gene match: 8. The CDR3 is made up of 16 amino acids. The CDR3 here is CATSDSTSGSLNEQFF. In nucleotides, the CDR3 is TGTGCCACCAGTGACTCAACTAGCGGGAGTCTTAATGAGCAGTTCTTC.

CDR3 amino acids: CASSAGVAELFF. The CDR3 DNA sequence: TGTGCCAGCAGCGCCGGAGTAGCGGAGCTGTTTTTT. The J gene is TRBJ2-2, the V gene TRBV11-2; D gene ambiguous. The V gene's germline CDR1 is SGHAT and CDR2 FQNNGV. The CDR3 totals 12 residues. Between the trimmed V and J ends, which lost 5 bases and 10 bases, there was a span of 11 bases. Filled out from reference TRBV11-2 and TRBJ2-2, the complete variable domain reads EAGVAQSPRYKIIEKRQSVAFWCNPISGHATLYWYQQILGQGPKLLIQFQNNGVVDDSQLPKDRFSAERLKGVDSTLKIQPAKLEDSAVYLCASSAGVAELFFGEGSRLTVL.

The sample holds many counts of this clonotype. This chain links TRBV4-2 with TRBJ2-7, with 9 bases identical to TRBD2. V trimming: 4 bases; J trimming: 0 bases; junction bases outside the gene matches: 10. In germline, CDR1 is LGHNA, CDR2 YNFKEQ. This CDR3 is built from 17 residues. CDR3 sequence: CASSRQGLAGDSYEQYF. DNA for the CDR3: TGTGCCAGCAGCCGCCAGGGGTTAGCGGGGGACTCCTACGAGCAGTACTTC.

The V and J genes are TRBV6-1 and TRBJ1-3; D may be TRBD1 (6 bases). The CDR3 is 15 residues long. Trimming left V 5 bases short and J 1 base short, with 12 bases between. The V gene's germline CDR1 is MNHNS and CDR2 SASEGT. Here the CDR3 reads CASSQIRGSGNTIYF. The CDR3 DNA sequence: TGTGCCAGCAGTCAGATCAGGGGATCTGGAAACACCATATATTTT.

The J gene is TRBJ2-1, the V gene TRBV10-2; 9 positions agree with TRBD2. Germline-derived CDR1 and CDR2 are WSHSY and SAAADI. The J segment lost 6 bases and the V segment lost 0 bases, leaving 3 bases of the junction unmatched. This CDR3 region has 15 residues. DNA of the CDR3: TGCGCCAGCAGTGAGTCTCCTAGCGGGGTCAATGAGCAGTTCTTC. This encodes CASSESPSGVNEQFF.

This clonotype was detected only once. The chain employs TRBV12-3 or TRBV12-4 and TRBJ2-7; no clear D gene. Trimming stripped 2 bases from V and 3 bases from J, with 5 bases between. The length of the CDR3 is 12 residues. The CDR3 sequence: CASSLQFYEQYF. CDR3 DNA sequence: TGTGCCAGCAGTTTACAGTTCTACGAGCAGTACTTC.

The chain has TRBV5-6 and TRBJ2-6; possible D gene TRBD1, 6 bases. Germline V gene sequence: CDR1 SGHDT, CDR2 YYEEEE. The CDR3 is made up of 15 amino acids. The V end was cut by 0 bases, the J end by 3 bases, with 7 bases between. The CDR3 reads CASSLETGGANVLTF. The CDR3 coding sequence is TGTGCCAGCAGCTTGGAGACAGGTGGGGCCAACGTCCTGACTTTC.

The genes are TRBV5-5 and TRBJ1-2, with TRBD1 identical over 8 bases. CDR3 length: 14 residues. Trimming removed 4 bases from V and 3 bases from J; junction bases left unmatched: 5. Germline V gives CDR1 SGHKS, CDR2 YYEKEE (reference sequence). The CDR3 loop is CASSTGTGYYGYTF. CDR3 nucleotide sequence: TGTGCCAGCAGCACAGGGACAGGATACTATGGCTACACCTTC.

The gene calls are TRBV10-3 and TRBJ1-5, with D possibly being TRBD1 (6 bases). In germline, CDR1 is ENHRY, CDR2 SYGVKD. V was clipped by 2 bases and J by 1 base, with 9 bases between them. The CDR3 loop spans 15 amino acids. CDR3 sequence (DNA): TGTGCCATCAGTGAGGGGACATTGAGCAATCAGCCCCAGCATTTT. This codes for CAISEGTLSNQPQHF.

Comments on this clonotype: Sequence at one end of the junction differs from germline and may be a read error. The V call is TRBV12-3 or TRBV12-4, the J call TRBJ1-2, with a possible D match to TRBD1 (6 bases). The CDR3 is made up of 16 amino acids. The CDR3, as DNA: TGTGCCAACAGTACCCTGGGGAACAGGGATCCCTATGGCTACACCTTC. Protein sequence: CANSTLGNRDPYGYTF.

This clonotype was found many times. The chain employs TRBV7-2 and TRBJ2-2, with 10 bases aligning to TRBD1. Germline loops: CDR1 SGHTA, CDR2 FQGNSA. V trimming: 5 bases; J trimming: 3 bases; junction bases outside the gene matches: 3. The CDR3 consists of 15 residues. Here the CDR3 DNA reads TGTGCCAGCAGCGGGACAGGGGTCGACACCGGGGAGCTGTTTTTT. The encoded protein is CASSGTGVDTGELFF.

This clonotype has just one count. V usage is TRBV4-1 and J usage is TRBJ2-5; D ambiguous. Germline lookup yields CDR1 MGHRA and CDR2 YSYEKL. The CDR3 covers 14 residues. V dropped 0 bases and J dropped 5 bases, with 10 bases sitting between them. The CDR3 nucleotides read TGCGCCAGCAGCCAAGATTACATACGGGAGACCCAGTACTTC. It encodes CASSQDYIRETQYF.

This clonotype came up a few times. V gene TRBV15 combines with J gene TRBJ1-5, with D uncertain. CDR1 and CDR2 from the germline V gene are LNHNV and YYDKDF (reference sequence). CDR3 length: 15 residues. Between the trimmed V and J ends, which lost 7 bases and 0 bases, there was a span of 13 bases. CDR3 bases: TGTGCCACCACCGGAGGGCTTTTTAGCAATCAGCCCCAGCATTTT. It yields the protein CATTGGLFSNQPQHF.

In this sample, this clonotype turned up many times. This sequence joins TRBV9 and TRBJ2-1, with 7 bases aligning to TRBD2. V shed 3 bases and J 2 bases; nucleotides not matched to a gene: 11. Germline CDR1 SGDLS, CDR2 YYNGEE. The CDR3 is 17 amino acids. The CDR3 spells CASSAYLAAGPYNEQFF. The CDR3 DNA follows: TGTGCCAGCAGCGCTTACCTAGCGGCGGGGCCCTACAATGAGCAGTTCTTC.

The V and J genes are TRBV15 and TRBJ1-5; tentative D call: TRBD1 (5 bases). Trimming cost V 8 bases and J 4 bases, with 18 bases left between them. There are 15 residues in the CDR3. Germline values: CDR1 LNHNV, CDR2 YYDKDF (reference sequence). Written as DNA, the CDR3 is TGTGCCACCGGCGGGGGTGCAAGGGGAAATCAGCCCCAGCATTTT. Its protein is CATGGGARGNQPQHF. The full variable domain, completed using reference TRBV15 and TRBJ1-5, is DAMVIQNPRYQVTQFGKPVTLSCSQTLNHNVMYWYQQKSSQAPKLLFHYYDKDFNNEADTPDNFQSRRPNTSFCFLDIRSPGLGDTAMYLCATGGGARGNQPQHFGDGTRLSIL.

The rearrangement links TRBV2 to TRBJ1-6, with a weak D call TRBD1 (6 bases). Trimming removed 10 bases from V and 5 bases from J, with 12 bases in between. Germline V gene lookup returns CDR1 SNHLY and CDR2 FYNNEI. The CDR3 is 13 amino acids. DNA of the CDR3: TGTGCCAACAGGGCTTTGGATAATTCACCCCTCCACTTT. The encoded protein is CANRALDNSPLHF.

V is TRBV3-1 and J is TRBJ2-7, with D tentatively TRBD2 (6 bases). V lost 1 base and J 4 bases, leaving 11 bases between the germline ends. The germline V gene has CDR1 LGHDT and CDR2 YNNKEL (reference sequence). The CDR3 covers 14 residues. The CDR3 region has the DNA TGTGCCAGCAGCCAAGGGGCGAGCGGGTACGAGCAGTACTTC. Translated: CASSQGASGYEQYF.

This clonotype was counted only a few times. The rearrangement joins TRBV2 to TRBJ1-1, with D possibly matching TRBD1 (5 bases). This CDR3 region has 12 residues. CDR1 is SNHLY, CDR2 FYNNEI, per germline. Deletions cut 3 bases from V and 8 bases from J, with 10 bases between. This CDR3 reads CASSEVGLEAFF. The CDR3, as DNA: TGTGCCAGCAGTGAGGTGGGACTGGAAGCTTTCTTT.

The J gene is TRBJ2-7, the V gene TRBV15; 8 bases fit TRBD1. The J segment lost 5 bases and the V segment lost 3 bases, leaving 6 bases of the junction unmatched. The CDR3 has 14 residues. Germline CDR1 and CDR2: LNHNV and YYDKDF (reference sequence). CDR3 nucleotide sequence: TGTGCCACCAGCAGGAACGACAGGGGCCACGAGCAGTACTTC. Translation gives CATSRNDRGHEQYF.

This clonotype occurred many times. This sequence joins TRBV10-3 and TRBJ2-1, with 11 positions matching TRBD1. The germline CDR1 and CDR2 sequences are ENHRY and SYGVKD. After removal of 2 bases from V and 9 bases from J, the junction contained 6 bases not matched to a gene. The CDR3 runs 15 residues. The DNA for the CDR3 is TGTGCCATCAGTGAGCCGGGACAGGGGGAAGGTGAGCAGTTCTTC. This sequence encodes CAISEPGQGEGEQFF.

The chain joins TRBV29-1 to TRBJ2-7, with unresolved D. Germline assignment: CDR1 SQVTM and CDR2 ANQGSEA. V dropped 7 bases and J dropped 2 bases, with 9 bases sitting between them. The CDR3 sequence is 11 residues long. The CDR3 DNA follows: TGCAGCGGGACGGGCACCTACGAGCAGTACTTC. This sequence encodes CSGTGTYEQYF.